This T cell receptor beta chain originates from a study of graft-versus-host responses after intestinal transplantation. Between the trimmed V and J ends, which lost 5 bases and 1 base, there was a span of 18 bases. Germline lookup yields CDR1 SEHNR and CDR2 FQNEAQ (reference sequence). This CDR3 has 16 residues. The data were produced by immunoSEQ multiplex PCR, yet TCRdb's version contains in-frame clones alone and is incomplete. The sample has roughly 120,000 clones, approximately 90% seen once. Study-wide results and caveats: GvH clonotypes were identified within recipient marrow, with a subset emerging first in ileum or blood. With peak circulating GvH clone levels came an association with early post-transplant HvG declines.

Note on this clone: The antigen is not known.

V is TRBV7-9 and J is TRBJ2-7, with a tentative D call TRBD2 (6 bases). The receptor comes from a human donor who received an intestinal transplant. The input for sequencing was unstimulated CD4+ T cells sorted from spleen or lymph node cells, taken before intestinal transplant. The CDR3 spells CASSATPAGTSYEQYF. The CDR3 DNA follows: TGTGCCAGCAGCGCAACACCTGCCGGGACTTCCTACGAGCAGTACTTC.